This T cell receptor (beta chain) was sequenced for a study of blood T cell repertoires in COVID-19. About the study: The samples span acute and convalescent COVID-19 from the United States, Italy and Spain. T cells, B-cell-depleted T cells, or PBMCs supplied cDNA or gDNA.

This clone turned up a few times. How the authors handled the data: Nucleated cell counts were estimated from reference gene primer amplification. Using immunoSEQ multiplex PCR, the repertoire was profiled, and TCRdb retains in-frame clones only, with some absent. V and J calls and clone size are copied from that table; D and trimming were computed from the DNA. The sample has around 7,000 clones, around 89% seen once. CDR3 length: 13 residues. The V end was cut by 2 bases, the J end by 10 bases, with 15 bases between. Germline assignment: CDR1 MNHEY and CDR2 SVGAGI. The clonotype originates from a human donor in a cohort sampled during active COVID-19. The donor label of this sample is uncertain. The sequenced sample consisted of peripheral blood. This sequence joins TRBV6-5 and TRBJ2-7, with a possible D match to TRBD2 (5 bases). The CDR3 DNA sequence: TGTGCCAGCAGTTACACTGGAGGACTGGATCAGTACTTC. Amino acids: CASSYTGGLDQYF.